This T cell receptor beta chain is from a study of identical twins (dated by TCRdb to 2016 to 2017). About the full investigation: To test whether fetal clonotypes persist, this study deep-sequenced TCR alpha and beta repertoires from monozygotic twins, from unrelated adults of various ages, and from cord blood. Replicate twin experiments were performed at different times using different library preparation protocols to rule out contamination. Study-wide findings and limitations: Abundant cord blood beta clonotypes had fewer insertions, young adult naive repertoires showed a similar but weaker trend, and memory repertoires showed no such trend. Because the same donors could not be followed over many years, the conclusions depended on cross-sectional statistical analysis. Invariant T cells such as MAIT and iNKT could partly confound zero-insertion analyses, although diverse VJ usage argued against such confounding for most clonotypes. In beta out-of-frame sequences, excess twin sharing was weaker, because having fewer shared sequences lowered the signal-to-noise ratio. Out-of-frame TCR alpha sequences shared between twins showed an excess of low generation-probability sequences compared with coincidental sharing between unrelated individuals. Recombination models systematically underestimated out-of-frame TCR alpha sharing in monozygotic twins but agreed with sharing between unrelated individuals.

This clonotype was seen many times. Its recognized antigen is unknown. No much larger clonotype is one base removed from it; base qualities were not supplied. The protocol used for the library was 5' RACE. TCRdb names Illumina HiSeq 2000 as the instrument used. A universal primer binding site was introduced by template switching, and a unique molecular identifier was present in the final cDNA, enabling accurate counting of TCR cDNA molecules. Specific primers in the conserved constant-segment region were used to synthesize first-strand cDNA for TCR alpha and beta chains. To control for contamination, each cDNA library was double barcoded with a SMART-Mk sample barcode plus Illumina barcodes. TruSeq adapter sequences and Illumina sample barcodes were added in two successive PCR steps. TCR alpha and beta cDNA libraries were sequenced on the Illumina HiSeq platform with custom primers. The authors' pipeline ran thus. MiGEC processed the raw reads to extract unique molecular identifiers, while MiXCR was used to determine the CDR3 positions. For each individual, recombination models were inferred using an EM algorithm with the repgenHMM and IGoR tools. Shared clonotypes were analyzed with the tcR package in R, and sharing was normalized by the product of cloneset sizes. To study raw recombination without the effects of thymic and clonal selection, out-of-frame nonproductive sequences were analyzed. Clones were called with MiXCR by TCRdb after fastp trimmed the public reads at Q25, and only in-frame beta chains were retained. Each entry merges the rows of one CDR3 protein and shows their most common DNA and genes. The V and J calls were not made by the authors but by TCRdb's processing. This sample has about 150,000 distinct CDR3 sequences in its table, and 3% to 4% of those were observed once. In total, the top ten clones hold 8.1% of the sample.

All donors were healthy Caucasians. Miltenyi CD45RO+ enrichment and human naive T-cell isolation kits were used to isolate memory (CD45RO+) and naive T cells from PBMC. What was sequenced was memory T cells sorted from blood. The cell subset or site label for this specimen denotes: CD45RO+ enriched T cells. The TCR comes from a man aged 18-30 years in good health.

The CDR3 is CASSLGDRDQPQHF. The nucleotide sequence reads as follows: TGCGCCAGCAGCTTGGGGGACAGAGATCAGCCCCAGCATTTT. The rearranged chain carries TRBV5-1 and TRBJ1-5; TRBD1 aligns with 7 central bases. The V end gives up 0 bases and the J end 5 bases, leaving 2 bases in the junction not matched to a gene. Based on the germline V gene, the CDR1 and CDR2 sequences are SGHRS and YFSETQ. From cysteine to phenylalanine, the CDR3 is 14 amino acids long. Just the 42-base CDR3 DNA is kept, in frame starting at base 1.